The 20 T cell receptor beta chains given below trace back to one sample, sequenced in a study of blood T cell repertoires in COVID-19. Sequenced by immunoSEQ multiplex PCR; TCRdb stores in-frame clones only, minus some. The table has more than 150,000 clones, about 80% seen once. Sequenced: peripheral blood. These TCRs come from a man between 65 and 85 years old who had recovered from COVID-19.

The V and J genes are TRBV27 and TRBJ2-7, with 10 positions matching TRBD2. After removal of 6 bases from V and 2 bases from J, the junction contained 1 base not matched to a gene. Per the germline V gene, CDR1 is MNHEY and CDR2 is SMNVEV (reference sequence). The CDR3 runs 13 residues. The CDR3 sequence: CASSSGRAYEQYF. Here the CDR3 DNA reads TGTGCCAGCAGCAGCGGGAGGGCCTACGAGCAGTACTTC.

The genes are TRBV11-1 and TRBJ2-7; TRBD2 matches at 7 bases. Trimming removed 1 base from V and 3 bases from J; junction bases left unmatched: 9. The CDR3 loop spans 16 amino acids. Germline V gene sequence: CDR1 SGHAT, CDR2 FQDESV (reference sequence). CDR3 DNA: TGTGCCAGCAGCTTAGTGACAGCGGGAAATCGCTACGAGCAGTACTTC. Amino acid sequence: CASSLVTAGNRYEQYF.

The chain has TRBV6-1 and TRBJ2-7; 9 bases agree with TRBD2. V was clipped by 1 base and J by 5 bases; unmatched bases: 9. Germline V gives CDR1 MNHNS, CDR2 SASEGT. The CDR3 length is 16 residues. DNA for the CDR3: TGTGCCAGCAGTGAAGAGGGGTTTAGCGGGAGTCACGAGCAGTACTTC. Translated: CASSEEGFSGSHEQYF.

The chain combines TRBV5-4 with TRBJ1-1; TRBD1 matches at 7 bases. The V and J ends lost 9 bases and 1 base, in that order; junction bases with no gene match: 9. Germline-derived CDR1 and CDR2 are SGHNT and YYREEE (reference sequence). The CDR3 is 14 amino acids. This CDR3 is CATRQGGGNTEAFF. CDR3 bases: TGTGCCACCCGACAGGGCGGTGGGAACACTGAAGCTTTCTTT.

The chain is built from TRBV7-2 and TRBJ2-3; a possible D gene is TRBD1 (6 bases). The germline V gene has CDR1 SGHTA and CDR2 FQGNSA. V gave up 3 bases and J gave up 4 bases, with 11 bases separating them. CDR3 length: 14 amino acids. CDR3: CASSFTGPADTQYF. The CDR3 DNA reads as TGTGCCAGCAGCTTCACAGGGCCTGCAGATACGCAGTATTTT. Full variable domain (rest looked up from reference TRBV7-2 and TRBJ2-3): GAGVSQSPSNKVTEKGKDVELRCDPISGHTALYWYRQSLGQGLEFLIYFQGNSAPDKSGLPSDRFSAERTGGSVSTLTIQRTQQEDSAVYLCASSFTGPADTQYFGPGTRLTVL.

J is TRBJ1-5 and V is TRBV7-2, with 9 nucleotides matching TRBD1. CDR1 is SGHTA, CDR2 FQGNSA, per germline. The CDR3 runs to 17 residues. V lost 0 bases and J lost 4; bases outside the gene matches: 7. The CDR3 sequence: CASSLARTGAGNQPQHF. CDR3 coding DNA: TGTGCCAGCAGCTTAGCCCGGACAGGGGCTGGAAATCAGCCCCAGCATTTT. The entire variable domain, with the rest obtained from reference TRBV7-2 and TRBJ1-5, is as follows: GAGVSQSPSNKVTEKGKDVELRCDPISGHTALYWYRQSLGQGLEFLIYFQGNSAPDKSGLPSDRFSAERTGGSVSTLTIQRTQQEDSAVYLCASSLARTGAGNQPQHFGDGTRLSIL.

This chain joins TRBV3-1 (or the pseudogene TRBV3-2) and TRBJ2-7; D is unresolved. CDR1 and CDR2 from the germline V gene are LGHDT and YNNKEL (reference sequence). The CDR3 runs to 12 residues. Deletions cut 1 base from V and 7 bases from J, with 8 bases between. CDR3 sequence (DNA): TGTGCCAGCAGCCAAGGGCCCTGGGAGCAGTACTTC. Its translation: CASSQGPWEQYF.

The chain employs TRBV9 and TRBJ2-1, with D perhaps TRBD2 (6 bases). The CDR3 totals 13 residues. Germline-derived CDR1 and CDR2 are SGDLS and YYNGEE. V lost 3 bases, J lost 6 bases, and 10 bases lay in between. The CDR3 protein is CASSGGGINEQFF. The CDR3 DNA sequence: TGTGCCAGCAGCGGGGGAGGTATCAATGAGCAGTTCTTC.

As for this clone: At one end the junction does not follow the germline gene, possibly because of a read error. This chain connects TRBV7-2 to TRBJ2-3, with 9 bases matching TRBD2. Germline V gives CDR1 SGHTA, CDR2 FQGNSA. The CDR3 has 13 residues. CDR3 DNA sequence: TGTGCCAGCACCTTAGCGGGAGTAGATACGCAGTATTTT. Translation: CASTLAGVDTQYF.

The chain uses TRBV5-1 and TRBJ2-6, with TRBD2 as a possible D gene (5 bases). The CDR3 covers 16 residues. Germline CDR1 SGHRS, CDR2 YFSETQ. Trimming took off 4 bases at V and 0 bases at J, with 11 bases between the two ends. CDR3 loop: CASSLRRDSGANVLTF. CDR3 DNA sequence: TGCGCCAGCAGCCTGAGACGGGACTCTGGGGCCAACGTCCTGACTTTC.

The V and J genes are TRBV27 and TRBJ2-5; 7 bases map to TRBD2. Germline-derived CDR1 and CDR2 are MNHEY and SMNVEV (reference sequence). V lost 5 bases, J lost 1 base, and 4 bases stayed unmatched. This CDR3 comprises 14 residues. CDR3 DNA sequence: TGTGCCAGCAGTCCCAGCGGGACCCAAGAGACCCAGTACTTC. Protein sequence: CASSPSGTQETQYF.

This clone was observed a handful of times. J is TRBJ2-7 and V is TRBV4-1; tentatively, D is TRBD2 (6 bases). V gave up 0 bases and J gave up 5 bases, with 20 bases separating them. Germline V gives CDR1 MGHRA, CDR2 YSYEKL. The CDR3 runs to 17 residues. CDR3: CASSQDYGRWAHNEQYF. The CDR3 DNA is TGCGCCAGCAGCCAAGATTACGGGAGATGGGCCCACAACGAGCAGTACTTC.

This clone has only a few counts. This chain joins TRBV28 and TRBJ2-7, with 11 positions matching TRBD2. Germline V gene data show CDR1 as MDHEN and CDR2 as SYDVKM. With V trimmed by 3 bases and J by 4 bases, 2 bases remained unmatched. The CDR3 extends over 14 amino acids. The CDR3 nucleotides read TGTGCCAGCAGTTTGCCTAGCGGGAGGTACGAGCAGTACTTC. Encoded protein: CASSLPSGRYEQYF. The full variable domain, in which reference TRBV28 and TRBJ2-7 provide the parts outside the CDR3, is DVKVTQSSRYLVKRTGEKVFLECVQDMDHENMFWYRQDPGLGLRLIYFSYDVKMKEKGDIPEGYSVSREKKERFSLILESASTNQTSMYLCASSLPSGRYEQYFGPGTRLTVT.

The gene calls are TRBV7-8 and TRBJ2-3, with D perhaps TRBD1 (6 bases). The CDR3 runs to 16 residues. Trimming pared 0 bases from V and 0 bases from J, leaving 10 bases between. CDR1 SGHVS and CDR2 FQNEAQ come from the germline V gene. The CDR3 DNA reads TGTGCCAGCAGCTTAGCACAGGGTGCGAGCACAGATACGCAGTATTTT. Its translation is CASSLAQGASTDTQYF.

Notes on this clone: Compared with germline, one end of the junction differs, possibly owing to a read error. V usage is TRBV28 and J usage is TRBJ1-2, with D tentatively TRBD1 (6 bases). The CDR3 consists of 12 residues. CDR1 is MDHEN and CDR2 is SYDVKM in the germline V gene. This CDR3 is CASMGANYGYTF. The CDR3 nucleotides are TGTGCCAGCATGGGGGCTAATTATGGCTACACCTTC.

This chain joins TRBV11-2 and TRBJ1-1; unclear D gene. The CDR3 loop spans 14 amino acids. The germline CDR1 and CDR2 sequences are SGHAT and FQNNGV. V was cut by 1 base and J by 0 bases, with 6 bases left in between. CDR3 sequence reads: CASSLGQMNTEAFF. CDR3 coding DNA: TGTGCCAGCAGCTTAGGGCAGATGAACACTGAAGCTTTCTTT.

The rearrangement uses TRBV27 and TRBJ1-6; 8 positions match TRBD1. Per the germline V gene, CDR1 is MNHEY and CDR2 is SMNVEV (reference sequence). The CDR3 is made up of 16 amino acids. Unmatched junction bases numbered 11, after V lost 5 bases and J lost 8 bases. The CDR3: CASSTGQGRIDSPLHF. DNA for the CDR3: TGTGCCAGCAGTACCGGACAGGGCCGAATAGATTCACCCCTCCACTTT.

J is TRBJ2-3 and V is TRBV7-8, with 12 bases fitting TRBD2. Trimming took 2 bases from V and 4 from J; bases not matched to a gene: 4. Germline V gene data show CDR1 as SGHVS and CDR2 as FQNEAQ. The CDR3 totals 16 residues. The CDR3 region is CASSLLASGRADTQYF. CDR3 DNA sequence: TGTGCCAGCAGCTTATTGGCTAGCGGGAGGGCAGATACGCAGTATTTT.

The rearrangement joins TRBV27 to TRBJ1-2; TRBD1 matches at 9 bases. The CDR3 has 15 amino acids. Germline CDR1 reads MNHEY; CDR2 reads SMNVEV (reference sequence). J gave up 4 bases and V 6 bases, and 9 bases lay outside the gene matches. The CDR3, as DNA: TGTGCCAGCAGAACCGGGACAGGGACTTCCTATGGCTACACCTTC. Amino acid sequence: CASRTGTGTSYGYTF.

The chain links TRBV7-2 to TRBJ2-2, with TRBD2 identical over 7 bases. After removal of 5 bases from V and 3 bases from J, the junction contained 9 bases not matched to a gene. CDR3 length: 16 residues. Looked up from germline, CDR1 is SGHTA and CDR2 is FQGNSA. CDR3 DNA: TGTGCCAGCAGCCAACGTACTAGCGTAGACACCGGGGAGCTGTTTTTT. Amino acids: CASSQRTSVDTGELFF.